This TCR beta chain was documented in a study of T-cell memory formation after mild COVID-19. UMIs and sample barcodes were carried by the TCR alpha and TCR beta cDNA libraries that 5'RACE produced using constant-segment primers. TCRdb called the 5' RACE reads again in MiXCR, with one record for every CDR3 protein. The table records about 150,000 distinct CDR3 sequences, approximately 6% of them present only once. The germline CDR1 and CDR2 sequences are LGHNA and YSLEER. The germline V and J ends were trimmed by 3 bases and 8 bases, with 17 bases remaining between them. This CDR3 has 15 residues. Study findings and constraints: Within pre-infection memory, some responding clones were found, suggesting cross-reactive memory joined. Contracting clones localized mainly to CM and EM when CD4+ and mainly to EMRA when CD8+. While clones contracting from day 15 to 85 were balanced between CD4 and CD8, later expanders leaned CD4+.

This clonotype was seen a handful of times. Its antigen is currently unknown. This clonotype was sampled from an adult woman who had mild COVID-19 (a few samples of this study predate the infection). Cell type and time point are not known. Sample: PBMCs or a T cell subset sorted from them (not recorded which). The rearrangement links TRBV4-3 to TRBJ2-1, with a tentative D call TRBD2 (5 bases). In DNA form, the CDR3 reads TGCGCCAGCAGCCACGCTCCTAGCAGGACTGATGAGCAGTTCTTC. This gives the protein CASSHAPSRTDEQFF.